The 3 T cell receptor beta chains listed next were all sequenced from one sample in a study of T cells after yellow fever vaccination. TCRdb ran MiXCR on the 5' RACE reads and lists one entry per CDR3 protein. This table holds more than 350,000 distinct CDR3 sequences, 11% found once. The material sequenced was PBMCs, taken on the day of the first yellow fever vaccination. These TCRs come from a man aged 18 to 35 who received the YFV17D yellow fever vaccine.

This clonotype was detected a few times. This chain connects TRBV20-1 to TRBJ1-4, with 7 bases that match TRBD1. V lost 5 bases and J lost 8; bases outside the gene matches: 8. Germline-derived CDR1 and CDR2 are DFQATT and SNEGSKA (reference sequence). The CDR3 spans 13 residues. The CDR3 loop is CSALGGMGEKLFF. In nucleotides, the CDR3 is TGCAGTGCTTTAGGGGGCATGGGGGAAAAACTGTTTTTT.

This clonotype was counted a few times. The chain carries TRBV24-1 and TRBJ1-2; no firm D call. Per the germline V gene, CDR1 is KGHDR and CDR2 is SFDVKD. V shed 4 bases and J shed 5 bases, with 10 bases lying between them. This CDR3 contains 13 residues. CDR3 DNA sequence: TGTGCCACCAGTGACGCACACAGATATGGCTACACCTTC. This gives the protein CATSDAHRYGYTF.

CDR3 sequence reads: CASSDLRGADSPLHF. CDR3 coding DNA: TGCGCCAGCAGCGACCTACGGGGGGCTGATTCACCCCTCCACTTT. The chain uses TRBV4-1 and TRBJ1-6, with D possibly being TRBD1 (6 bases). V lost 5 bases to trimming and J lost 8 bases, with 16 bases between them. The CDR3 has 15 amino acids. CDR1 and CDR2 (germline): MGHRA, YSYEKL.